Presented here are 6 T cell receptor beta chains from one specimen sequenced in a study of identical twins. TCRdb reprocessed the 5' RACE reads with MiXCR, giving one entry per CDR3 protein. Of about 900,000 distinct CDR3 sequences listed, roughly an eighth were seen once; the top ten hold around 1.6%. Another study also made use of these data, one on yellow fever vaccine responses in identical twins.

Source material: PBMCs. These receptors all stem from a woman aged 18-30 years in good health.

This clonotype was detected only a few times. The V gene is TRBV20-1, the J gene TRBJ1-5; D gene ambiguous. This CDR3 is 13 amino acids long. The germline gives CDR1 DFQATT, CDR2 SNEGSKA (reference sequence). Trimming cost V 3 bases and J 3 bases, with 9 bases left between them. The chain's CDR3 is CSASLLDNQPQHF. CDR3 coding DNA: TGCAGTGCTAGCCTCCTTGACAATCAGCCCCAGCATTTT.

The chain joins TRBV10-2 to TRBJ1-2, with TRBD1 as a possible D gene (5 bases). Trimming took 5 bases from V and 0 from J, leaving 13 bases between them. Germline V CDR1 and CDR2: WSHSY, SAAADI. The CDR3 extends over 15 amino acids. The CDR3 DNA reads TGCGCCAGCAGTTCCGGGACCCTTGCTAACTATGGCTACACCTTC. Its translation: CASSSGTLANYGYTF.

In this sample, this clonotype turned up a few times. The chain combines TRBV19 with TRBJ2-1; 11 bases map to TRBD2. The length of the CDR3 is 14 residues. V shed 7 bases and J 7 bases; nucleotides not matched to a gene: 6. Germline assignment: CDR1 LNHDA and CDR2 SQIVND (reference sequence). In nucleotides, the CDR3 is TGTGCCAGTAAAGGCACTAGCGGGAGAAATGAGCAGTTCTTC. Its translation: CASKGTSGRNEQFF.

The V and J genes are TRBV4-1 and TRBJ2-3, with TRBD1 matching 9 bases. V trimming: 6 bases; J trimming: 4 bases; junction bases outside the gene matches: 8. The V gene's germline CDR1 is MGHRA and CDR2 YSYEKL. There are 15 residues in the CDR3. The CDR3 bases are TGCGCCAGCAGACCCGGGACAGGGTTCCCAGATACGCAGTATTTT. It is translated as CASRPGTGFPDTQYF.

This clonotype has a handful of counts. The CDR3 region has the DNA TGTGCCAGCAGACCAGATCCTGGCGGGATAGAGACCCAGTACTTC. Translation gives CASRPDPGGIETQYF. The rearrangement links TRBV27 to TRBJ2-5; maybe TRBD2 (6 bases). Deletions cut 6 bases from V and 4 bases from J, with 18 bases between. CDR3 length equals 15 residues. The germline V gene has CDR1 MNHEY and CDR2 SMNVEV (reference sequence).

The chain employs TRBV3-1 and TRBJ2-1, with D tentatively TRBD2 (5 bases). V was clipped by 4 bases and J by 7 bases, with 17 bases between them. The CDR3 loop spans 15 amino acids. Germline V lookup: CDR1 LGHDT, CDR2 YNNKEL (reference sequence). CDR3: CASSPPGWEKNEQFF. DNA for the CDR3: TGTGCCAGCAGCCCACCGGGGTGGGAAAAGAATGAGCAGTTCTTC.